The 23 T cell receptor beta chains presented below share a single source sample, sequenced in a study of T cell responses to AZD1222 COVID-19 vaccine. The method was immunoSEQ multiplex PCR; TCRdb's version includes in-frame clones alone and lacks a portion of them. This repertoire includes 150,000 or so clones. Sequenced: peripheral blood. These receptors were obtained from an adult in good health.

The rearrangement links TRBV11-2 to TRBJ1-3; 9 bases are a match to TRBD1. The CDR3 is 15 amino acids. V was pared by 5 bases and J by 4 bases, with 6 bases of the junction left unmatched. Germline V gene data show CDR1 as SGHAT and CDR2 as FQNNGV. In DNA, the CDR3 is TGTGCCAGCAGCCCAGGACAGGGGATCGGAAACACCATATATTTT. Its protein product is CASSPGQGIGNTIYF. The full variable domain, in which reference TRBV11-2 and TRBJ1-3 provide the parts outside the CDR3, is EAGVAQSPRYKIIEKRQSVAFWCNPISGHATLYWYQQILGQGPKLLIQFQNNGVVDDSQLPKDRFSAERLKGVDSTLKIQPAKLEDSAVYLCASSPGQGIGNTIYFGEGSWLTVV.

The V and J genes are TRBV18 and TRBJ2-3, with D perhaps TRBD2 (6 bases). Germline-derived CDR1 and CDR2 are KGHSH and LQKENI. Trimming took off 1 base at V and 4 bases at J, with 21 bases between the two ends. This CDR3 spans 18 amino acids. The CDR3 loop is CASSPLSKAGGGPDTQYF. In nucleotides, the CDR3 is TGTGCCAGCTCACCACTCAGCAAAGCGGGTGGCGGTCCAGATACGCAGTATTTT.

The chain carries TRBV6-5 and TRBJ1-6; D unresolved. This CDR3 is 14 amino acids long. V lost 3 bases and J lost 6, with 9 bases in between. Germline V lookup: CDR1 MNHEY, CDR2 SVGAGI. The CDR3 loop is CASSYGLSNSPLHF. CDR3 nucleotides: TGTGCCAGCAGTTATGGATTAAGTAATTCACCCCTCCACTTT.

V and J are TRBV30 and TRBJ1-4; 8 bases fit TRBD1. CDR3 length: 17 amino acids. Germline CDR1 is GTSNPN and CDR2 is SVGIG (reference sequence). Unmatched junction bases numbered 18, after V lost 2 bases and J lost 10 bases. The CDR3 reads CAWSQAYGTGDRGKLFF. The DNA of the CDR3 is TGTGCCTGGAGTCAAGCCTACGGGACAGGTGATAGAGGAAAACTGTTTTTT. The full variable domain, in which reference TRBV30 and TRBJ1-4 provide the parts outside the CDR3, is SQTIHQWPATLVQPVGSPLSLECTVEGTSNPNLYWYRQAAGRGLQLLFYSVGIGQISSEVPQNLSASRPQDRQFILSSKKLLLSDSGFYLCAWSQAYGTGDRGKLFFGSGTQLSVL.

This rearrangement joins TRBV7-8 to TRBJ1-5; 7 positions agree with TRBD1. Trimming at V came to 1 base and at J to 6 bases, leaving 6 bases not matched to a gene. The CDR3 has 15 residues. Germline V gene sequence: CDR1 SGHVS, CDR2 FQNEAQ. The CDR3 here is CASSLVQGSTQPQHF. The CDR3 coding sequence is TGTGCCAGCAGCTTAGTACAGGGGAGTACTCAGCCCCAGCATTTT.

The chain employs TRBV29-1 and TRBJ2-7; 7 bases are a match to TRBD1. CDR1 is SQVTM and CDR2 is ANQGSEA in the germline V gene. Unmatched junction bases numbered 8, after V lost 6 bases and J lost 6 bases. CDR3 length: 12 residues. The CDR3 reads CSVGDRAGEQYF. CDR3 coding DNA: TGCAGCGTGGGGGACAGAGCTGGCGAGCAGTACTTC.

The rearrangement joins TRBV28 to TRBJ2-7; D is uncertain. Germline CDR1 is MDHEN and CDR2 is SYDVKM. This CDR3 is 13 amino acids long. V lost 3 bases, J lost 1 base, and 7 bases lay in between. CDR3 region: CASSFRISYEQYF. CDR3 nucleotides: TGTGCCAGCAGTTTCAGAATTTCCTACGAGCAGTACTTC. The variable domain in full, with the rest retrieved from reference TRBV28 and TRBJ2-7, is DVKVTQSSRYLVKRTGEKVFLECVQDMDHENMFWYRQDPGLGLRLIYFSYDVKMKEKGDIPEGYSVSREKKERFSLILESASTNQTSMYLCASSFRISYEQYFGPGTRLTVT.

The V and J genes are TRBV5-4 and TRBJ1-6, with 7 positions matching TRBD1. With 0 bases clipped from V and 6 bases from J, the junction kept 6 bases outside the gene matches. This CDR3 has 16 amino acids. Germline CDR1 is SGHNT and CDR2 is YYREEE (reference sequence). The DNA for the CDR3 is TGTGCCAGCAGCTTGGGGGGGGACAGAGGTAATTCACCCCTCCACTTT. This gives the protein CASSLGGDRGNSPLHF.

This sequence joins TRBV6-5 and TRBJ1-6, with D hard to call. V was clipped by 7 bases and J by 6 bases, with 13 bases between them. The CDR3 sequence is 14 residues long. CDR1 MNHEY and CDR2 SVGAGI come from the germline V gene. The CDR3 DNA follows: TGTGCCAGCACCTCATCGGGCGTTAATTCACCCCTCCACTTT. Translation: CASTSSGVNSPLHF.

This chain uses TRBV5-4 with TRBJ1-6, with 10 nucleotides matching TRBD1. The V segment lost 3 bases and the J segment 7 bases; nucleotides outside the gene matches: 7. This CDR3 has 16 residues. Germline CDR1 SGHNT, CDR2 YYREEE (reference sequence). The CDR3 is CASSWGSGQGNSPLHF. The CDR3 DNA sequence: TGTGCCAGCAGCTGGGGGTCGGGACAGGGGAATTCACCCCTCCACTTT.

This rearrangement joins TRBV25-1 to TRBJ1-2; 7 nucleotides align to TRBD1. This CDR3 comprises 14 residues. Per germline, CDR1 MGHDK and CDR2 SYGVNS. Trimming took 8 bases from V and 6 from J; bases not matched to a gene: 12. The CDR3, as DNA: TGTGCCAGCTCCCTCTCCGGGACAGCCAATGGCTACACCTTC. It is translated as CASSLSGTANGYTF.

The chain couples TRBV28 to TRBJ1-3; unclear D gene. The length of the CDR3 is 15 residues. Germline CDR1 reads MDHEN; CDR2 reads SYDVKM. Trimming removed 2 bases from V and 0 bases from J, with 8 bases in between. The CDR3 nucleotides read TGTGCCAGCAGTTTAACTGGGAGCTCTGGAAACACCATATATTTT. Translated, it gives CASSLTGSSGNTIYF.

The chain joins TRBV5-1 to TRBJ2-2; no clear D gene. Trimming removed 0 bases from V and 4 bases from J, with 10 bases in between. Germline V gives CDR1 SGHRS, CDR2 YFSETQ. This CDR3 is built from 15 residues. In DNA, the CDR3 is TGCGCCAGCAGCTTGGTTTTATCTTCCACCGGGGAGCTGTTTTTT. This sequence encodes CASSLVLSSTGELFF. Looking up the rest from reference TRBV5-1 and TRBJ2-2 gives the full variable domain: KAGVTQTPRYLIKTRGQQVTLSCSPISGHRSVSWYQQTPGQGLQFLFEYFSETQRNKGNFPGRFSGRQFSNSRSEMNVSTLELGDSALYLCASSLVLSSTGELFFGEGSRLTVL.

The genes are TRBV18 and TRBJ1-2, with 8 bases that match TRBD1. Germline V gives CDR1 KGHSH, CDR2 LQKENI. V shed 6 bases, J shed 6 bases, and the junction held 12 bases outside the gene matches. The CDR3 totals 15 residues. The CDR3 spells CASSQRTGLENGYTF. Written as DNA, the CDR3 is TGTGCCAGCTCCCAAAGGACAGGGTTAGAGAATGGCTACACCTTC.

The V and J genes are TRBV18 and TRBJ2-5; D might be TRBD2 (5 bases). Per the germline V gene, CDR1 is KGHSH and CDR2 is LQKENI. V was clipped by 2 bases and J by 5 bases, with 12 bases between them. The CDR3 runs to 14 residues. CDR3 coding DNA: TGTGCCAGCTCACCAGGAGGTCGGCGGGAGACCCAGTACTTC. It translates to CASSPGGRRETQYF.

The rearrangement joins TRBV2 to TRBJ2-3; D possibly corresponds to TRBD2 (7 bases). The CDR3 runs 13 residues. V shed 11 bases and J shed 5 bases, with 17 bases lying between them. Per germline, CDR1 SNHLY and CDR2 FYNNEI. CDR3 bases: TGTGCCGGCCAAGGGGGGGCCGAAGATACGCAGTATTTT. Its protein is CAGQGGAEDTQYF.

The rearrangement joins TRBV5-1 to TRBJ1-2; TRBD1 matches at 11 bases. Germline V gene data show CDR1 as SGHRS and CDR2 as YFSETQ. V dropped 4 bases and J dropped 8; count of bases not matched to a gene: 10. The CDR3 covers 15 residues. The CDR3 nucleotides read TGCGCCAGCAGCCCAGACGATTGGACAGGGGGCGGCTACACCTTC. Translation gives CASSPDDWTGGGYTF.

The chain carries TRBV19 and TRBJ1-2; no reliable D call. V was shortened by 4 bases and J by 8 bases, with 23 bases between the two germline ends. The CDR3 totals 16 residues. Per germline, CDR1 LNHDA and CDR2 SQIVND (reference sequence). The CDR3 nucleotides read TGTGCCAGTAGTACCAACATCCCGGTTGCTCGCCGGGGCTACACCTTC. It codes for CASSTNIPVARRGYTF. Based on the CDR3 plus reference TRBV19 and TRBJ1-2, the full variable domain is DGGITQSPKYLFRKEGQNVTLSCEQNLNHDAMYWYRQDPGQGLRLIYYSQIVNDFQKGDIAEGYSVSREKKESFPLTVTSAQKNPTAFYLCASSTNIPVARRGYTFGSGTRLTVV.

The rearrangement uses TRBV3-1 (or the pseudogene TRBV3-2) and TRBJ2-7; 12 bases are a match to TRBD2. The CDR3 length is 14 residues. With 4 bases clipped from V and 6 bases from J, the junction kept 4 bases outside the gene matches. In germline, CDR1 is LGHDT, CDR2 YNNKEL (reference sequence). Here the CDR3 reads CASSLTSGGGEQYF. The CDR3, as DNA: TGTGCCAGCAGCCTGACTAGCGGGGGAGGCGAGCAGTACTTC.

The V gene is TRBV5-1, the J gene TRBJ2-7, with D hard to call. The CDR3 covers 15 residues. The V gene's germline CDR1 is SGHRS and CDR2 YFSETQ. The ends were cut back, 0 bases at V and 6 bases at J, with 16 bases in the middle. The CDR3 DNA is TGCGCCAGCAGCTTGGCCTTACTAAAACCGGGCGAGCAGTACTTC. Translation: CASSLALLKPGEQYF.

The chain combines TRBV6-2 or TRBV6-3 with TRBJ2-7, with a possible D match to TRBD1 (6 bases). Deletions cut 1 base from V and 2 bases from J, with 15 bases between. Germline CDR1 is MNHEY and CDR2 is SVGEGT. The CDR3 length is 16 residues. CDR3: CASSYWGHQGTYEQYF. The CDR3 region has the DNA TGTGCCAGCAGTTACTGGGGACACCAGGGCACCTACGAGCAGTACTTC.

This chain links TRBV11-2 with TRBJ2-4; D is undetermined. The germline V gene has CDR1 SGHAT and CDR2 FQNNGV. V lost 3 bases and J 4 bases, leaving 7 bases between the germline ends. The CDR3 has 13 residues. The CDR3, as DNA: TGTGCCAGCAGCTTGTACCAGAAAAACATTCAGTACTTC. Its protein product is CASSLYQKNIQYF.

This rearrangement joins TRBV7-2 to TRBJ1-3; TRBD1 matches at 7 bases. Losses at the gene ends were 5 bases for V and 15 bases for J; bases not matched to a gene: 10. CDR1 and CDR2 (germline): SGHTA, FQGNSA. The CDR3 has 12 amino acids. CDR3 sequence: CASSADRHRPYF. The CDR3 DNA sequence: TGTGCCAGCAGCGCGGACAGGCACCGGCCATATTTT.